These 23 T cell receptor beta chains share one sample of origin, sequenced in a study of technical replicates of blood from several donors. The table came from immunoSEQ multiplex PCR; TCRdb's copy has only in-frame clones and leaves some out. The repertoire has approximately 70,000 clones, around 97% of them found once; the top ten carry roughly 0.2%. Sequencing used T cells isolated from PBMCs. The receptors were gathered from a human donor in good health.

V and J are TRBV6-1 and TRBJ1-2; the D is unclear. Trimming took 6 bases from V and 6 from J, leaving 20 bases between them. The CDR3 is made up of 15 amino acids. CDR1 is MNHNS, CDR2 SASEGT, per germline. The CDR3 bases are TGTGCCAGCAGCATCACATGGGAGATCTGGGATGGCTACACCTTC. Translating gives CASSITWEIWDGYTF.

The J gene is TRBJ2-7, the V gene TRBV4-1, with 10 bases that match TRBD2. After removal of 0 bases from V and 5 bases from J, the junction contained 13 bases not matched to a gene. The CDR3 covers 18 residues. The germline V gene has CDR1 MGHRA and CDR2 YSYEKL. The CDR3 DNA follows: TGCGCCAGCAGCCAAGATTCAGCGGGAGGGCCGTTGGTAGACGAGCAGTACTTC. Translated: CASSQDSAGGPLVDEQYF.

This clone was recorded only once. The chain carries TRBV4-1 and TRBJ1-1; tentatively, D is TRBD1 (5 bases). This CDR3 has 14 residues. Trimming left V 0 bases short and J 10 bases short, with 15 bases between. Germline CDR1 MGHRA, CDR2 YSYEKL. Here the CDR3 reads CASSQEKGMGGAFF. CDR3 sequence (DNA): TGCGCCAGCAGCCAAGAGAAGGGCATGGGGGGAGCTTTCTTT.

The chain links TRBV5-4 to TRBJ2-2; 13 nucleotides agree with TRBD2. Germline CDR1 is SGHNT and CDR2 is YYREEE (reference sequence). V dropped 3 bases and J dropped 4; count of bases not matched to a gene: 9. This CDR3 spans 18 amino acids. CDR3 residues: CASSSGLAGILSTGELFF. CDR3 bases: TGTGCCAGCAGCTCGGGACTAGCGGGGATTCTAAGCACCGGGGAGCTGTTTTTT.

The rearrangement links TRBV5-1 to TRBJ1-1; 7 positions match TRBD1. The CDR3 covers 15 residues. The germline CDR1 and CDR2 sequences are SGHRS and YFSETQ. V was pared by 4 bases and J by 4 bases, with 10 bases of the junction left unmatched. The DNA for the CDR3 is TGCGCCAGCAGCGAGGGGGCAGTTTTTTCCACTGAAGCTTTCTTT. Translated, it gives CASSEGAVFSTEAFF. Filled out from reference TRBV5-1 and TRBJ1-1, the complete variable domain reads KAGVTQTPRYLIKTRGQQVTLSCSPISGHRSVSWYQQTPGQGLQFLFEYFSETQRNKGNFPGRFSGRQFSNSRSEMNVSTLELGDSALYLCASSEGAVFSTEAFFGQGTRLTVV.

The CDR3 DNA reads as TGTGCCAGCAGCTACCGGGACAGGAAGGCCTATGGCTACACCTTC. It translates to CASSYRDRKAYGYTF. This rearrangement joins TRBV7-2 to TRBJ1-2, with 8 bases lining up with TRBD1. This CDR3 spans 15 amino acids. J gave up 4 bases and V 4 bases, and 8 bases lay outside the gene matches. Per germline, CDR1 SGHTA and CDR2 FQGNSA.

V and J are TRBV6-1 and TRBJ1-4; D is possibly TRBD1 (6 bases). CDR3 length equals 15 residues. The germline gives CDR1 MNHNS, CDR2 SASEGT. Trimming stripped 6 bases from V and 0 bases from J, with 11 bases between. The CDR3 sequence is CASSHRQATNEKLFF. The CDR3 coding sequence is TGTGCCAGCAGCCATAGACAGGCAACTAATGAAAAACTGTTTTTT.

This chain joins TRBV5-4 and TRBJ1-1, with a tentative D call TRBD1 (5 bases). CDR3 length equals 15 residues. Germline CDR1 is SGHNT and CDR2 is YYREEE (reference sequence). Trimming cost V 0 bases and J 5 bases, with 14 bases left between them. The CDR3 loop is CASSLVLGRRTEAFF. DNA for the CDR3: TGTGCCAGCAGCTTGGTTCTGGGGCGCAGAACTGAAGCTTTCTTT. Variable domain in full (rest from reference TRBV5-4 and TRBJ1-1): ETGVTQSPTHLIKTRGQQVTLRCSSQSGHNTVSWYQQALGQGPQFIFQYYREEENGRGNFPPRFSGLQFPNYSSELNVNALELDDSALYLCASSLVLGRRTEAFFGQGTRLTVV.

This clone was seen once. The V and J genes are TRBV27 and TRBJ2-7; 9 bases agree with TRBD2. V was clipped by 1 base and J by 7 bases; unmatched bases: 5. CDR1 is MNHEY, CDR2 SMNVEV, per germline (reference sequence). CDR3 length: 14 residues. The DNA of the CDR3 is TGTGCCAGCAGTTTATTAGCGGGAGCTAAAGAGCAGTACTTC. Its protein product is CASSLLAGAKEQYF.

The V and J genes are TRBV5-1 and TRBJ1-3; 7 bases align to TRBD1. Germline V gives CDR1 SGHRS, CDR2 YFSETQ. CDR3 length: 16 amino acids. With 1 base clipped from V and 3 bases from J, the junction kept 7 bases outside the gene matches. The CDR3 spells CASSLYGTDLGNTIYF. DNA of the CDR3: TGCGCCAGCAGCTTGTACGGGACAGACCTTGGAAACACCATATATTTT.

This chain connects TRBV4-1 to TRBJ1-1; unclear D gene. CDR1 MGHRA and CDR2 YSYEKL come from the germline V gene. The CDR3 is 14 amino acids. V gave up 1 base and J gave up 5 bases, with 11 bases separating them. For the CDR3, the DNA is TGCGCCAGCAGCCAAGGAGTCAGGAATACTGAAGCTTTCTTT. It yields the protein CASSQGVRNTEAFF.

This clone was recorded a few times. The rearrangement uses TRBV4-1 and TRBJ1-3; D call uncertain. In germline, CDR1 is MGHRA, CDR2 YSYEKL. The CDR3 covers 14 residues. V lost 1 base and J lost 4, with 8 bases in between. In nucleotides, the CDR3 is TGCGCCAGCAGCCAAGGGTCCAGGGGAAACACCATATATTTT. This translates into CASSQGSRGNTIYF.

CDR3 in DNA: TGTGCCAGCACCATCGGGACAGGAGACTATTTGTATGGCTACACCTTC. This encodes CASTIGTGDYLYGYTF. The chain joins TRBV6-6 to TRBJ1-2, with 8 bases that match TRBD1. The CDR3 contains 16 residues. The J segment lost 5 bases and the V segment lost 7 bases, leaving 15 bases of the junction unmatched. Germline-derived CDR1 and CDR2 are MNHNY and SVGAGI (reference sequence).

The CDR3 loop reads CASSQEGPGQVSYEQYF. The CDR3 bases are TGCGCCAGCAGCCAAGAAGGGCCGGGACAGGTATCCTACGAGCAGTACTTC. The V and J genes are TRBV4-1 and TRBJ2-7, with 8 bases matching TRBD1. Trimming removed 0 bases from V and 1 base from J; junction bases left unmatched: 8. From germline, CDR1 is MGHRA and CDR2 YSYEKL. The CDR3 has 17 amino acids.

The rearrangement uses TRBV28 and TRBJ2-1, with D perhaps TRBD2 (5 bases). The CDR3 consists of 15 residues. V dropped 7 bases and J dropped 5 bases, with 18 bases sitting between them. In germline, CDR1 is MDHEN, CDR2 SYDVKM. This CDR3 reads CASIRELTGNNEQFF. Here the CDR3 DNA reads TGTGCCAGCATACGGGAACTGACGGGAAACAATGAGCAGTTCTTC.

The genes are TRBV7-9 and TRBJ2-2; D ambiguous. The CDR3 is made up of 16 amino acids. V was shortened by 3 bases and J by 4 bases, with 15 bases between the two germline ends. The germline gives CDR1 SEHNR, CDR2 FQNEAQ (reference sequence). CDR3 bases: TGTGCCAGCAGCTTGTGGTCTTTGTCGGTCACCGGGGAGCTGTTTTTT. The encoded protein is CASSLWSLSVTGELFF.

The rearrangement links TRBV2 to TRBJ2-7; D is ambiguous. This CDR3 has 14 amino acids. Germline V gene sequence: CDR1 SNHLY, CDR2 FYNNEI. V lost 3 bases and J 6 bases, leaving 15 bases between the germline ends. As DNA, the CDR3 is TGTGCCAGCAGTGATAGCTGGAATGTTGGCGAGCAGTACTTC. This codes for CASSDSWNVGEQYF.

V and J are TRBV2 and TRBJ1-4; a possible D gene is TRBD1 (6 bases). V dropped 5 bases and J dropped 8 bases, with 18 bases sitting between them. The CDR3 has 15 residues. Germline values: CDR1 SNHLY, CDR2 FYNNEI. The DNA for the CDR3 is TGTGCCAGCAGTCCACAAGGGGGTACGGGCGAAAAACTGTTTTTT. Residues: CASSPQGGTGEKLFF.

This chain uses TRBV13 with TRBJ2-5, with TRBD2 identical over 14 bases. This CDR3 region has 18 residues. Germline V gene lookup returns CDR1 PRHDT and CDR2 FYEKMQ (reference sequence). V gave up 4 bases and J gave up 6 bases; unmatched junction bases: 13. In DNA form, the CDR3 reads TGTGCCAGCAGCTCCTCTGGGACTAGCGGGAGCGGGACGCAGACCCAGTACTTC. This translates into CASSSSGTSGSGTQTQYF.

CDR3 DNA sequence: TGTGCCTGGACGGGTCGAACTAATGAAAAACTGTTTTTT. It codes for CAWTGRTNEKLFF. V and J are TRBV30 and TRBJ1-4; D remains ambiguous. Trimming pared 4 bases from V and 1 base from J, leaving 7 bases between. The CDR3 covers 13 residues. In germline, CDR1 is GTSNPN, CDR2 SVGIG (reference sequence).

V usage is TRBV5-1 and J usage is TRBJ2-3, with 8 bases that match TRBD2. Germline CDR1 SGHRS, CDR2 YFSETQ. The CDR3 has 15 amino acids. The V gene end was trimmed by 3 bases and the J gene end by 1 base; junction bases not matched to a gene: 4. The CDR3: CASSSGGIGTDTQYF. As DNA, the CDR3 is TGCGCCAGCAGCTCGGGGGGGATCGGCACAGATACGCAGTATTTT.

The CDR3 sequence is CSVEGWTGKEQYF. CDR3 coding DNA: TGCAGCGTTGAGGGGTGGACAGGGAAGGAGCAGTACTTC. The rearrangement uses TRBV29-1 and TRBJ2-7, with 8 nucleotides matching TRBD1. Germline-derived CDR1 and CDR2 are SQVTM and ANQGSEA. The trim removed 3 bases at V and 7 bases at J, leaving 8 bases unmatched. The CDR3 is made up of 13 amino acids.

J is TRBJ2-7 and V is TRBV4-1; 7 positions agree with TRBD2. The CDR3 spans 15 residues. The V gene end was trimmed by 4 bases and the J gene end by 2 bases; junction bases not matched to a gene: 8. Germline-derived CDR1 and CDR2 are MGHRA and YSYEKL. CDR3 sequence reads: CASSLSAGTTYEQYF. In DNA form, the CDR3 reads TGCGCCAGCAGCCTTTCTGCCGGGACTACCTACGAGCAGTACTTC.